The 8 T cell receptor beta chains presented below share a single source sample, sequenced in a study of control samples from healthy donors and cancer patients (dated by TCRdb to about 2020). Library construction relied on the immunoSEQ multiplex PCR assay. What TCRdb holds here is the immuneACCESS table cut down to in-frame rearrangements. Part of the clones is not present; checked against another copy, under half of the missing clones reflect an unresolved V gene, and the others are unexplained. In this sample the table shows about 73,000 clones, around 94% of which occur a single time. Of the sample, more than 5.5% is held by the ten largest clones. The sample was blood. The receptors shown here come from a woman between 35 and 50 years old in good health.

The CDR3 protein is CASSHLRTEAFF. CDR3 DNA: TGTGCCAGCAGTCATTTAAGAACTGAAGCTTTCTTT. The genes are TRBV5-6 and TRBJ1-1; no clear D gene. Germline CDR1 reads SGHDT; CDR2 reads YYEEEE. The CDR3 covers 12 residues. V lost 5 bases and J lost 5, with 10 bases in between.

The rearrangement uses TRBV29-1 and TRBJ2-7; 9 nucleotides line up with TRBD1. CDR3 length: 11 amino acids. Looked up from germline, CDR1 is SQVTM and CDR2 is ANQGSEA. With 6 bases clipped from V and 6 bases from J, the junction kept 3 bases outside the gene matches. CDR3 sequence (DNA): TGCAGCGTGGGGACAGGGTCCGAGCAGTACTTC. It is translated as CSVGTGSEQYF.

The chain uses TRBV6-2 or TRBV6-3 and TRBJ1-1; maybe TRBD1 (6 bases). Trimming cost V 6 bases and J 8 bases, with 13 bases left between them. The germline V gene encodes CDR1 MNHEY and CDR2 SVGEGT. The CDR3 consists of 12 residues. The CDR3 nucleotides read TGTGCCAGCAGCCTTGGACAGCGGGAAGCTTTCTTT. This codes for CASSLGQREAFF.

This chain links TRBV7-2 with TRBJ2-3; TRBD2 matches at 13 bases. The length of the CDR3 is 17 residues. Germline trimming cut 5 bases from V and 5 bases from J; bases unmatched to any gene: 10. Germline V lookup: CDR1 SGHTA, CDR2 FQGNSA. CDR3 DNA: TGTGCCAGCAGCACGGGACTAGCGGGATATAGTTTAGATACGCAGTATTTT. It encodes CASSTGLAGYSLDTQYF.

CDR3 sequence reads: CAISDKGSGANVLTF. In DNA form, the CDR3 reads TGTGCCATCAGTGATAAGGGGTCTGGGGCCAACGTCCTGACTTTC. The genes are TRBV10-3 and TRBJ2-6, with a tentative D call TRBD1 (5 bases). Per germline, CDR1 ENHRY and CDR2 SYGVKD. The V end lost 3 bases, the J end lost 1 base, and 7 bases lay between the germline ends. CDR3 length equals 15 residues.

This chain connects TRBV2 to TRBJ1-5, with unresolved D. Deletions cut 2 bases from V and 7 bases from J, with 12 bases between. The CDR3 covers 14 residues. Per the germline V gene, CDR1 is SNHLY and CDR2 is FYNNEI. The CDR3 DNA reads TGTGCCAGCAGTGAACAGGTGGGAAACCAGCCCCAGCATTTT. Protein product: CASSEQVGNQPQHF.

The V gene is TRBV6-4, the J gene TRBJ2-1; 10 bases map to TRBD2. J was trimmed by 7 bases and V by 5 bases; bases with no gene match: 8. Germline CDR1 reads MRHNA; CDR2 reads SNTAGT. The CDR3 runs 15 residues. CDR3 region: CASSPGTSDRNEQFF. The CDR3 DNA follows: TGTGCCAGCAGTCCCGGGACTAGCGATCGGAATGAGCAGTTCTTC.

The genes are TRBV15 and TRBJ2-2; D is perhaps TRBD2 (5 bases). CDR1 is LNHNV, CDR2 YYDKDF, per germline (reference sequence). The CDR3 is made up of 15 amino acids. The V end was cut by 6 bases, the J end by 5 bases, with 16 bases between. Here the CDR3 reads CATRTVRGWTGELFF. The CDR3 DNA sequence: TGTGCCACCAGGACCGTCCGGGGTTGGACCGGGGAGCTGTTTTTT.